A single TCR beta chain is shown here with its context. This sample is drawn from a study of T cell changes during pregnancy in multiple sclerosis. Profiled with immunoSEQ multiplex PCR; TCRdb holds only in-frame clones, not every one. The sample consists of more than 65,000 clones, roughly 96% of them appearing once. Germline assignment: CDR1 MNHEY and CDR2 SVGAGI. The CDR3 covers 13 residues. The ends lost 7 bases at V and 4 bases at J; junction bases unmatched: 4. The source is a female donor with multiple sclerosis, enrolled in a pregnancy study. The chain combines TRBV6-5 with TRBJ2-7; the match to TRBD2 covers 10 bases. The material was peripheral blood, obtained in the second trimester of pregnancy. The CDR3, as DNA: TGTGCCAGCAAGGCTAGCGGGAGATACGAGCAGTACTTC. Its protein product is CASKASGRYEQYF.